This is a list of T cell receptor beta chains from one sample in a study of CD8 T cell repertoires and HIV-1 epitope variants. These receptors' antigens are unknown. Repertoires were generated with immunoSEQ multiplex PCR, while TCRdb's copy carries only in-frame clones and drops some. The profile covers about 5,900 clones, with about 70% appearing a single time and approximately 46% taken by the ten largest. The sequenced sample consisted of cultured CD8+ T cells derived from PBMCs. All receptors derive from a male donor with HIV. The CDR3 runs from the conserved cysteine through the conserved F or W. A D gene is named only where the DNA matches it firmly. Size is omitted from some rows. Given values are once, few, many or a class for expanded clones.

TGTGCCAGCAGCTTGAGGGGGGGCACTGAAGCTTTCTTT	CASSLRGGTEAFF	once	TRBV5-4	TRBJ1-1	-
TGTGCCAGCAGTTTCGCGGGGGATAATGGCTACACCTTC	CASSFAGDNGYTF	few	TRBV28	TRBJ1-2	-
TGTGCCAGCAGTCCGGCCACGGGGCCCGGGGAGCTGTTTTTT	CASSPATGPGELFF	-	TRBV13	TRBJ2-2	-
TGTGCCAGTAGTAGGGGACCTAGAGATGGCTACACCTTC	CASSRGPRDGYTF	-	TRBV19	TRBJ1-2	-
TGTGCCAGCAGCTTAGGAGGGGGCGCGGGGGCTGGCTACACCTTC	CASSLGGGAGAGYTF	-	TRBV7-9	TRBJ1-2	TRBD1
TGTGCCAGTAGTTCATCCGGGACGCTGTCCTACAATGAGCAGTTCTTC	CASSSSGTLSYNEQFF	-	TRBV19	TRBJ2-1	-
TGCGCCAGCAGCCAAGATGGGGCAAAGACGCAGTATTTT	CASSQDGAKTQYF	-	TRBV4-3	TRBJ2-3	-
TGCGCCAGCAGTCTGGCGGTTTATAGCAATCAGCCCCAGCATTTT	CASSLAVYSNQPQHF	-	TRBV23-1	TRBJ1-5	-
TGTGCCAGCAGCTTAGGGGCAGCCTACGAGCAGTACTTC	CASSLGAAYEQYF	few	TRBV11-2	TRBJ2-7	-
TGTGCCAGCAGCGGAGGGACTTCCCCCTACGAGCAGTACTTC	CASSGGTSPYEQYF	-	TRBV5-6	TRBJ2-7	-
TGTGCCAGTAGTACCGAACAGGGGGGCGACGAGCAGTACTTC	CASSTEQGGDEQYF	-	TRBV19	TRBJ2-7	TRBD1
TGTGCCAGCAGTGAAGTAACCAGGGGGGATACGCAGTATTTT	CASSEVTRGDTQYF	-	TRBV2	TRBJ2-3	TRBD1
TGCGCCCACGGGACAGGGACTGTCCAAGGGGAGCTGTTTTTT	CAHGTGTVQGELFF	few	TRBV23-1	TRBJ2-2	TRBD1
TGTGCCAGCAGCAGGGACGGGAACACTGAAGCTTTCTTT	CASSRDGNTEAFF	-	TRBV28	TRBJ1-1	-
TGTGCCAGCCTTCAGGGAAACTATGGCTACACCTTC	CASLQGNYGYTF	few	TRBV6-5	TRBJ1-2	-
TGTGCCAGCAGTTACGTACAAAGCTCCTATAATTCACCCCTCCACTTT	CASSYVQSSYNSPLHF	once	TRBV6-5	TRBJ1-6	-
TGCGCCAGCAGTGACAGGACAGCATCGTTACGAGATACGCAGTATTTT	CASSDRTASLRDTQYF	-	TRBV10-1	TRBJ2-3	-
TGTGCCAGCAGTCCGCCGGGACTAACCACAGATACGCAGTATTTT	CASSPPGLTTDTQYF	-	TRBV27	TRBJ2-3	TRBD2
TGTGCCAGGAGGGACAGATACAATGAGCAGTTCTTC	CARRDRYNEQFF	-	TRBV5-8	TRBJ2-1	TRBD1
TGTGCCAGCAGCGGGACAGGGGACTCCTACGAGCAGTACTTC	CASSGTGDSYEQYF	once	TRBV27	TRBJ2-7	TRBD1
TGTGCCAGCAGTTCCACACTAGCGGTCTCAGATACGCAGTATTTT	CASSSTLAVSDTQYF	-	TRBV28	TRBJ2-3	TRBD2
TGTGCCTGGGACAGGGGCTCCTACGAGCAGTACTTC	CAWDRGSYEQYF	once	TRBV30	TRBJ2-7	TRBD1
TGTGCCAGCAGTCAAGACAATTTATACGAGCAGTACTTC	CASSQDNLYEQYF	-	TRBV25-1	TRBJ2-7	-
TGTGCCAGTAGTATAGGAGTGGGTGAAGCTTTCTTT	CASSIGVGEAFF	-	TRBV19	TRBJ1-1	-
TGTGCCATCAGTGACCCCGGACAGGGGGCCGGGGAGACCCAGTACTTC	CAISDPGQGAGETQYF	-	TRBV10-3	TRBJ2-5	TRBD1
TGTGCCAGTAGTCCCCGGGACAGCGCCCGTGAAGCTTTCTTT	CASSPRDSAREAFF	once	TRBV19	TRBJ1-1	TRBD1
TGTGCCAGCGGTTTATCTGGGACAGGGGTTTCACCCCTCCACTTT	CASGLSGTGVSPLHF	once	TRBV27	TRBJ1-6	TRBD1
TGTGCCAGCAGCTTAGGGTCGGGAGGGCCGAACAATGAGCAGTTCTTC	CASSLGSGGPNNEQFF	-	TRBV11-2	TRBJ2-1	TRBD2
TGTGCCAGCAGTTTTCAGGGGCAGAAGGACACTGAAGCTTTCTTT	CASSFQGQKDTEAFF	-	TRBV28	TRBJ1-1	-
TGTGCCAGTAGTATCGGAACAGATACGCAGTATTTT	CASSIGTDTQYF	once	TRBV19	TRBJ2-3	-
TGTGCCAGCAGTTACTCGACGGGACAGGGAATCACTGAAGCTTTCTTT	CASSYSTGQGITEAFF	once	TRBV6-6	TRBJ1-1	TRBD1